Listed below are T cell receptor beta chains from one sample, sequenced in a study of T cells in Graves' hyperthyroidism and ophthalmopathy. A single record per CDR3 protein comes from TCRdb applying MiXCR to the multiplex PCR reads. The repertoire holds 450,000 to 700,000 distinct CDR3 sequences, 46% seen once, with under 20% in the top ten. Sequencing input: peripheral blood or thyroid tissue (not recorded which). These receptors were collected from an adult woman with Graves' disease, either hyperthyroidism or ophthalmopathy (not recorded which). Both conserved end residues are trimmed from each CDR3. Clone size, where shown, is once, few, many, or a class for clones that have expanded.

V: TRBV6-1
size: many
CDR3: ASSEAETSSYEQY

V: TRBV25-1
size: few
CDR3: ASSDRRTGGETQY

V: TRBV7-2
size: -
CDR3: ASSPWTPHTEAF

V: TRBV19
size: -
CDR3: ASRHRQGENEKLF

V: TRBV15
size: -
CDR3: ATSRDVQGEQY

V: TRBV19
size: many
CDR3: ATAAGGTNQPQH

V: TRBV9
size: many
CDR3: ASSVGQGSTYEQY

V: TRBV2
size: -
CDR3: ASPKGGETQY

V: TRBV24-1
size: -
CDR3: ATSDSGEYGYT

V: TRBV2
size: -
CDR3: ASSEDRGGYTGELF

V: TRBV25-1
size: -
CDR3: ASSVGGLFYGYT

V: TRBV6-6
size: -
CDR3: ASSYSAGDTETQH

V: TRBV3-1
size: many
CDR3: ASSQDLGGYGYT

V: TRBV29-1
size: -
CDR3: SVDTGAGNTGELF

V: TRBV13
size: many
CDR3: ASSPTGPRTPLH

V: TRBV6-4
size: large
CDR3: ASSDSTGGMAEAF

V: TRBV2
size: many
CDR3: ASRGGLPGYT

V: TRBV5-1
size: many
CDR3: ASSLAGSSYSPLH

V: TRBV9
size: many
CDR3: ASSVLNTEAF

V: TRBV7-7
size: -
CDR3: ASSYGQNQY

V: TRBV7-7
size: many
CDR3: ASSPSLGAGENTGELF

V: TRBV19
size: many
CDR3: ASASGGQETQY

V: TRBV15
size: many
CDR3: ATSRAGSGRWGELF

V: TRBV9
size: many
CDR3: ASSVSGILFGNTIY

V: TRBV7-9
size: few
CDR3: ASSAQGGTEAF